The 27 T cell receptor beta chains listed next were all sequenced from one sample in a study of blood T cell repertoires in COVID-19. Method: immunoSEQ multiplex PCR; TCRdb's copy keeps in-frame clones and lacks some. The sample includes over 250,000 clones, roughly 86% of them seen just once. Source material: PBMCs or T cells enriched from blood (not recorded which). These receptors were obtained from a woman aged 25 to 39 who had recovered from COVID-19.

The chain couples TRBV19 to TRBJ1-1; D gene ambiguous. Trimming stripped 3 bases from V and 1 base from J, with 15 bases between. The CDR3 contains 16 residues. Germline-derived CDR1 and CDR2 are LNHDA and SQIVND (reference sequence). The CDR3 coding sequence is TGTGCCAGTAGTATTCACCCCCGGTATTCGAACACTGAAGCTTTCTTT. Its translation: CASSIHPRYSNTEAFF. The entire variable domain, with the rest obtained from reference TRBV19 and TRBJ1-1, is as follows: DGGITQSPKYLFRKEGQNVTLSCEQNLNHDAMYWYRQDPGQGLRLIYYSQIVNDFQKGDIAEGYSVSREKKESFPLTVTSAQKNPTAFYLCASSIHPRYSNTEAFFGQGTRLTVV.

The CDR3 loop reads CASSFRQGTDTQYF. The CDR3 DNA follows: TGTGCCAGCAGTTTTCGACAGGGCACAGATACGCAGTATTTT. J is TRBJ2-3 and V is TRBV28; a possible D gene is TRBD1 (6 bases). Germline assignment: CDR1 MDHEN and CDR2 SYDVKM. V shed 3 bases and J shed 1 base, with 8 bases lying between them. This CDR3 contains 14 residues. Full variable domain (outside the CDR3, taken from reference TRBV28 and TRBJ2-3): DVKVTQSSRYLVKRTGEKVFLECVQDMDHENMFWYRQDPGLGLRLIYFSYDVKMKEKGDIPEGYSVSREKKERFSLILESASTNQTSMYLCASSFRQGTDTQYFGPGTRLTVL.

This clone appeared a single time. V usage is TRBV9 and J usage is TRBJ2-5; TRBD2 aligns across 13 bases. Germline CDR1 is SGDLS and CDR2 is YYNGEE. The CDR3 consists of 15 residues. The J segment lost 5 bases and the V segment lost 4 bases, leaving 5 bases of the junction unmatched. CDR3 protein: CASSTSGGAPETQYF. The CDR3 DNA follows: TGTGCCAGCAGCACTAGCGGGGGGGCGCCTGAGACCCAGTACTTC. Looking up the rest from reference TRBV9 and TRBJ2-5 gives the full variable domain: DSGVTQTPKHLITATGQRVTLRCSPRSGDLSVYWYQQSLDQGLQFLIQYYNGEERAKGNILERFSAQQFPDLHSELNLSSLELGDSALYFCASSTSGGAPETQYFGPGTRLLVL.

This sequence joins TRBV6-1 and TRBJ1-5, with D hard to call. Looked up from germline, CDR1 is MNHNS and CDR2 is SASEGT. This CDR3 contains 14 residues. V lost 0 bases, J lost 5 bases, and 8 bases lay in between. In DNA form, the CDR3 reads TGTGCCAGCAGTGAAGCGCTCGGTTATCAGCCCCAGCATTTT. Its translation is CASSEALGYQPQHF.

The rearrangement joins TRBV27 to TRBJ2-5; 7 positions agree with TRBD1. The CDR3 consists of 14 residues. V shed 6 bases and J 5 bases; nucleotides not matched to a gene: 9. Germline assignment: CDR1 MNHEY and CDR2 SMNVEV (reference sequence). In nucleotides, the CDR3 is TGTGCCAGCAGCGCCCGACAGGGCCATGAGACCCAGTACTTC. Protein sequence: CASSARQGHETQYF.

This chain joins TRBV25-1 and TRBJ1-1; 12 bases map to TRBD1. Germline CDR1 is MGHDK and CDR2 is SYGVNS. This CDR3 has 15 amino acids. V lost 8 bases and J lost 5; bases outside the gene matches: 9. CDR3 in amino acids: CASGRDRGRLTEAFF. The CDR3 nucleotides are TGTGCCAGCGGCCGGGACAGGGGGCGACTGACTGAAGCTTTCTTT.

The chain employs TRBV10-2 and TRBJ2-4, with TRBD2 identical over 8 bases. J was trimmed by 7 bases and V by 1 base; bases with no gene match: 3. The CDR3 runs 14 residues. CDR1 is WSHSY and CDR2 is SAAADI in the germline V gene. The CDR3 protein is CASSEFTGGNIQYF. The CDR3 DNA reads as TGCGCCAGCAGTGAGTTTACGGGGGGGAACATTCAGTACTTC.

J is TRBJ1-5 and V is TRBV5-1; no clear D. V dropped 0 bases and J dropped 6 bases, with 7 bases sitting between them. The V gene's germline CDR1 is SGHRS and CDR2 YFSETQ. This CDR3 has 13 residues. The CDR3 loop reads CASSLVGSQPQHF. The CDR3 DNA reads as TGCGCCAGCAGCTTGGTGGGGAGTCAGCCCCAGCATTTT.

The CDR3 DNA sequence: TGTGCCAGCAGTTTATCAGGGAGGACTGAAGCTTTCTTT. Protein: CASSLSGRTEAFF. V and J are TRBV27 and TRBJ1-1; D remains unclear. Trimming removed 0 bases at V and 5 bases at J, with 7 bases between. This CDR3 comprises 13 residues. The germline gives CDR1 MNHEY, CDR2 SMNVEV (reference sequence).

The V and J genes are TRBV6-6 and TRBJ1-4; 9 bases map to TRBD1. Germline lookup yields CDR1 MNHNY and CDR2 SVGAGI (reference sequence). The CDR3 is 16 residues long. With 8 bases clipped from V and 8 bases from J, the junction kept 15 bases outside the gene matches. CDR3 loop: CASSTPRTGAGEKLFF. CDR3 nucleotide sequence: TGTGCCAGCTCGACCCCAAGGACAGGGGCCGGCGAAAAACTGTTTTTT.

This clone was seen only once. V gene TRBV11-1 combines with J gene TRBJ2-1, with 9 bases fitting TRBD1. The V gene's germline CDR1 is SGHAT and CDR2 FQDESV (reference sequence). This CDR3 contains 15 residues. V shed 5 bases, J shed 4 bases, and the junction held 6 bases outside the gene matches. CDR3 residues: CASSPDRGTYNEQFF. The CDR3 DNA is TGTGCCAGCAGCCCAGACAGGGGGACATACAATGAGCAGTTCTTC.

In this sample, this clone turned up once. The chain employs TRBV19 and TRBJ1-5; D uncertain. This CDR3 is built from 14 residues. V lost 4 bases and J 3 bases, leaving 10 bases between the germline ends. CDR1 and CDR2 from the germline V gene are LNHDA and SQIVND (reference sequence). The CDR3 here is CASSSGGFNQPQHF. In DNA, the CDR3 is TGTGCCAGTAGTAGCGGAGGGTTCAATCAGCCCCAGCATTTT.

J is TRBJ1-4 and V is TRBV4-1; D not resolved. The CDR3 runs to 15 residues. Trimming cost V 4 bases and J 4 bases, with 13 bases left between them. Germline CDR1 is MGHRA and CDR2 is YSYEKL. CDR3 bases: TGCGCCAGCAGCCTTCGATACAGTGTTAATGAAAAACTGTTTTTT. Translation: CASSLRYSVNEKLFF.

Turning to this clone: At the DNA level, this CDR3 is encoded by other sequences in the same sample as well. The chain couples TRBV19 to TRBJ1-1, with TRBD1 matching over 9 bases. Per the germline V gene, CDR1 is LNHDA and CDR2 is SQIVND (reference sequence). The V segment lost 4 bases and the J segment 4 bases; nucleotides outside the gene matches: 7. The CDR3 runs 15 residues. CDR3 nucleotides: TGTGCCAGTAGTACGCGACAGGGGGTGGGCACTGAAGCTTTCTTT. It translates to CASSTRQGVGTEAFF.

Concerning this clone itself: Mismatch with germline at one junction end may stem from a read error. This chain uses TRBV7-2 with TRBJ2-7, with TRBD2 as a possible D gene (6 bases). CDR3 size: 15 residues. The germline V gene encodes CDR1 SGHTA and CDR2 FQGNSA. As DNA, the CDR3 is TGTGCGAGCATCCCCAATAGCGGCGGAACCTACGAGCAGTACTTC. Its translation: CASIPNSGGTYEQYF.

This sequence joins TRBV14 and TRBJ2-1, with TRBD2 identical over 11 bases. Germline V lookup: CDR1 SGHDN, CDR2 FVKESK. The ends lost 1 base at V and 15 bases at J; junction bases unmatched: 11. The CDR3 spans 15 residues. The CDR3 DNA reads TGTGCCAGCAGCCAAGGAACAACTAGCGGGAGTACTAGGTTCTTC. Amino acid sequence: CASSQGTTSGSTRFF. Full variable domain (outside the CDR3, taken from reference TRBV14 and TRBJ2-1): EAGVTQFPSHSVIEKGQTVTLRCDPISGHDNLYWYRRVMGKEIKFLLHFVKESKQDESGMPNNRFLAERTGGTYSTLKVQPAELEDSGVYFCASSQGTTSGSTRFFGPGTRLTVL.

The chain couples TRBV3-1 (or the pseudogene TRBV3-2) to TRBJ2-5; 7 nucleotides align to TRBD2. The CDR3 runs to 16 residues. Trimming took 1 base from V and 5 from J; bases not matched to a gene: 10. In germline, CDR1 is LGHDT, CDR2 YNNKEL (reference sequence). CDR3 nucleotide sequence: TGTGCCAGCAGCCAAGTAGTTGCGGGAGCGGCGGAGACCCAGTACTTC. Amino acid sequence: CASSQVVAGAAETQYF.

The chain carries TRBV3-1 (or the pseudogene TRBV3-2) and TRBJ2-4, with D unresolved. Germline V lookup: CDR1 LGHDT, CDR2 YNNKEL (reference sequence). The CDR3 has 15 amino acids. V was clipped by 0 bases and J by 0 bases, with 6 bases between them. The CDR3 sequence is CASSQDYLAKNIQYF. In DNA form, the CDR3 reads TGTGCCAGCAGCCAAGACTATCTAGCCAAAAACATTCAGTACTTC.

The chain is built from TRBV5-1 and TRBJ2-1; D gene ambiguous. This CDR3 is 12 amino acids long. CDR1 SGHRS and CDR2 YFSETQ come from the germline V gene. Deletions cut 4 bases from V and 5 bases from J, with 7 bases between. The CDR3 is CASSLLHNEQFF. The CDR3 DNA follows: TGCGCCAGCAGCCTCCTACACAATGAGCAGTTCTTC.

The chain combines TRBV18 with TRBJ2-4, with 7 bases that match TRBD1. Germline values: CDR1 KGHSH, CDR2 LQKENI. J lost 0 bases, V lost 3 bases, and 14 bases had no gene match. The CDR3 length is 19 residues. This CDR3 is CASSPTRGTDILAKNIQYF. CDR3 nucleotide sequence: TGTGCCAGCTCACCGACCAGGGGGACCGATATTTTAGCCAAAAACATTCAGTACTTC.

The V gene is TRBV29-1, the J gene TRBJ2-5; TRBD1 aligns across 7 bases. V lost 3 bases and J lost 2; bases outside the gene matches: 15. Germline lookup yields CDR1 SQVTM and CDR2 ANQGSEA. This CDR3 has 17 residues. The CDR3 here is CSVEGSWVTGDQETQYF. The CDR3 DNA sequence: TGCAGCGTTGAGGGGAGCTGGGTTACAGGGGATCAAGAGACCCAGTACTTC.

The chain links TRBV25-1 to TRBJ1-1, with 8 bases identical to TRBD1. The V segment lost 1 base and the J segment 4 bases; nucleotides outside the gene matches: 5. The CDR3 consists of 15 residues. Germline-derived CDR1 and CDR2 are MGHDK and SYGVNS. The CDR3 here is CASSEWGQEGTEAFF. CDR3 DNA: TGTGCCAGCAGTGAATGGGGACAGGAAGGCACTGAAGCTTTCTTT.

This chain uses TRBV5-1 with TRBJ1-1; D remains ambiguous. The CDR3 has 14 amino acids. The V and J ends lost 2 bases and 3 bases respectively, with 11 bases between them. Looked up from germline, CDR1 is SGHRS and CDR2 is YFSETQ. The CDR3 bases are TGCGCCAGCAGCTTTTCCGGGTTTGACACTGAAGCTTTCTTT. This encodes CASSFSGFDTEAFF.

The J gene is TRBJ2-1, the V gene TRBV20-1; 7 bases map to TRBD2. V was pared by 3 bases and J by 9 bases, with 11 bases of the junction left unmatched. The CDR3 spans 14 residues. The germline gives CDR1 DFQATT, CDR2 SNEGSKA (reference sequence). The CDR3 nucleotides read TGCAGTGCTAGTACAGCGGGATACCAGAGTGAGCAGTTCTTC. This translates into CSASTAGYQSEQFF.

This chain uses TRBV9 with TRBJ2-2; 7 positions agree with TRBD1. The CDR3 length is 15 residues. Trimming took 0 bases from V and 7 from J; bases not matched to a gene: 6. CDR1 is SGDLS and CDR2 is YYNGEE in the germline V gene. The chain's CDR3 is CASSVERGRGGELFF. The CDR3 region has the DNA TGTGCCAGCAGCGTAGAAAGGGGGCGCGGCGGGGAGCTGTTTTTT.

This chain joins TRBV7-9 and TRBJ1-3; D is undetermined. CDR3 length: 15 residues. CDR1 and CDR2 (germline): SEHNR, FQNEAQ (reference sequence). V lost 3 bases and J lost 4, with 13 bases in between. The CDR3 nucleotides are TGTGCCAGCAGCTTGAAGGAGGGAGTCGGAAACACCATATATTTT. This codes for CASSLKEGVGNTIYF.

The V call is TRBV20-1, the J call TRBJ1-2, with TRBD1 matching over 7 bases. The CDR3 contains 13 residues. V lost 3 bases to trimming and J lost 8 bases; unmatched junction nucleotides: 9. Germline CDR1 is DFQATT and CDR2 is SNEGSKA (reference sequence). The CDR3 protein is CSASIGQAQGYTF. As DNA, the CDR3 is TGCAGTGCTAGTATCGGACAGGCACAGGGCTACACCTTC.